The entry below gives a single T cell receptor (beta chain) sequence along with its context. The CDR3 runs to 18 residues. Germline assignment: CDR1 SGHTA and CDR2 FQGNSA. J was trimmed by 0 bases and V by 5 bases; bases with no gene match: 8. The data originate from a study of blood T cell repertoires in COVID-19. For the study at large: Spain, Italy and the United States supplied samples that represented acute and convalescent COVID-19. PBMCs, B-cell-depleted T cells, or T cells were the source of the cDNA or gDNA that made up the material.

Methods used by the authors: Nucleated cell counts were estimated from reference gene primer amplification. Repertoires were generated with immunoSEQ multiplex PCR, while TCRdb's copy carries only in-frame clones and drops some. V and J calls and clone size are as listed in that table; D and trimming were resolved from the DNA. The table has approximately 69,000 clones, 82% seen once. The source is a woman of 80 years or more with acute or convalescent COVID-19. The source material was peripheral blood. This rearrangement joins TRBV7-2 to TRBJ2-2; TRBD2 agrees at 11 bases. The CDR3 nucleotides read TGTGCCAGCAGCGGCGGACTAGCGGGCTACGCGAACACCGGGGAGCTGTTTTTT. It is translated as CASSGGLAGYANTGELFF.